This T cell receptor beta chain was found in a study of CD8+ T cells in alopecia areata listed by TCRdb under 2018. With regard to the full study: To study T cell clonal expansion in alopecia areata, the researchers applied high-throughput TCRbeta sequencing to both the C3H/HeJ mouse model and human patients. Human TCRbeta sequencing covered scalp tissue and sorted CD4+ and CD8+ peripheral blood T cells from patchy and totalis/universalis alopecia areata patients and healthy controls. Clonality in the scalp was compared among normal scalp (n=4), patchy alopecia areata scalp (n=8), and alopecia totalis/universalis scalp (n=8). RNA came from the PAXgene miRNA kit for fixed scalp, the miRNeasy kit for PBMCs, and the RNeasy kit for mouse skin. TCRbeta CDR3 regions were amplified by immunoSEQ multiplex PCR using 35 Vbeta forward and 13 Jbeta reverse primers. Paper-wide results and their limitations: Compared with normal scalp, lesional scalp, particularly in alopecia totalis/universalis, had higher clonality and more expanded CD8+ clones, which suggests antigenic drive. Unlike mouse skin, which is dominated by gammadelta T cells, normal human skin has resident alphabeta T cells that are also sequenced, and this complicates analysis of the scalp TCR repertoire. TCR sequences shared between patients were less clear than in mice, possibly partly because of HLA diversity in the patient population.

V drops 7 bases and J drops 10 bases, leaving 16 bases in between. Counted from cysteine to phenylalanine, this CDR3 has 11 amino acids. Only the CDR3 portion is preserved as DNA: 33 bases, with reading frame beginning at the first base. From a lookup of the germline V gene, CDR1 and CDR2 are SQVTM and ANQGSEA. Peripheral blood and lesional scalp punch biopsies were obtained from patients with alopecia areata. After PBMCs were isolated by density centrifugation and stained for CD3, CD4 and CD8, a FACSAria was used to sort CD4+ and CD8+ T cells. Alopecia areata patients who were not treated were recruited through a multicenter biomarker study. For roughly five biomarker-study patients, blood CD8+ T cells were further sorted into NKG2D-low and NKG2D-high fractions. For this clone: Its antigen remains unidentified. No much larger clone exists at a distance of one base, and base qualities are not known.

Library prep was done by the immunoSEQ multiplex PCR assay. For TCR sequencing, RNA was extracted from every sample and reverse transcribed into cDNA to serve as template. SuperScript III was used to make first-strand cDNA, primed with a 2:1 mix of oligo-dT and random hexamers. Amplification bias was assessed with a synthetic immune receptor repertoire, and residual bias was removed computationally. Under the source paper's analysis protocol: Raw reads were preprocessed for error removal, and CDR3 was defined according to IMGT conventions as running from the conserved cysteine to phenylalanine. Clonality was computed by normalizing Shannon entropy by log2 of the number of productive unique TCRs and subtracting the result from 1. Scalp TCRbeta sequences were cross-referenced with sorted blood CD4 and CD8 repertoires so that the CD4 or CD8 identity of scalp clones could be inferred. TCRdb limited this immuneACCESS table to in-frame rearrangements with V and J called. A share of clones is missing; checked studies link under half to unresolved V genes, and the rest is unexplained. V and J calls and clone size are given by that table; D and trimming were obtained from the DNA. This sample holds fewer than 90,000 clones; 51% were observed only once. Approximately 5.7% of the sample belongs to the ten largest clones.

The clonotype was recovered from a human donor with alopecia areata. The chain joins TRBV29-1 to TRBJ1-2; perhaps TRBD1 is the D gene, with 6 bases matching. Sequences were obtained from NKG2D-high CD8+ T cells sorted from blood. The cell subset or site label here, explained by the study, means: sorted CD8+ NKG2D-high blood T cells. The bases are TGCAGCGCTACGGACAGTAGTGACTACACCTTC. This is translated as CSATDSSDYTF.